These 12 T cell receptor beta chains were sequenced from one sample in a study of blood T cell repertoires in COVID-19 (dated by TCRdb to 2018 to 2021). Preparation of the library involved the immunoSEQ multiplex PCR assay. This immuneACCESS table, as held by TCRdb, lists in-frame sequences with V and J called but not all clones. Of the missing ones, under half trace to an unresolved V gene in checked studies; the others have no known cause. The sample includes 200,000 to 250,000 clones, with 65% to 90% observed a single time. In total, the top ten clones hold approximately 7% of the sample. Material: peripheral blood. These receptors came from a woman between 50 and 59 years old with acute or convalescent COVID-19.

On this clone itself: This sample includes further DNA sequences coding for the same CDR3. The CDR3 coding sequence is TGTGCCAGCAGCCGAGGGACAGGGAACTATGGCTACACCTTC. Translated, it gives CASSRGTGNYGYTF. The V and J genes are TRBV7-9 and TRBJ1-2, with 9 bases lining up with TRBD1. CDR3 length: 14 residues. Germline lookup yields CDR1 SEHNR and CDR2 FQNEAQ (reference sequence). The junction had 3 bases not matched to a gene; V was cut back by 5 bases and J by 2 bases.

The DNA of the CDR3 is TGTGCCAGCTCACCGACTAGCCTAGGCAATGAGCAGTTCTTC. Its translation is CASSPTSLGNEQFF. This rearrangement joins TRBV18 to TRBJ2-1; 7 bases align to TRBD2. The CDR3 length is 14 residues. The V gene end was trimmed by 3 bases and the J gene end by 6 bases; junction bases not matched to a gene: 5. The V gene's germline CDR1 is KGHSH and CDR2 LQKENI.

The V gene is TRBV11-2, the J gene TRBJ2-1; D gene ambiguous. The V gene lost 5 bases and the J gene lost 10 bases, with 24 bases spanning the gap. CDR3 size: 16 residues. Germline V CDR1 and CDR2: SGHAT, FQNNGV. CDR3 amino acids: CASSARLPQPADEQFF. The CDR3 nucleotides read TGTGCCAGCAGCGCCAGACTCCCTCAGCCCGCCGACGAGCAGTTCTTC.

For the CDR3, the DNA is TGTGCCAGCAGTTTAGTTCCTAGCGGGCAGTATTTT. It translates to CASSLVPSGQYF. This chain joins TRBV28 and TRBJ2-3, with TRBD2 identical over 7 bases. CDR1 MDHEN and CDR2 SYDVKM come from the germline V gene. The CDR3 extends over 12 amino acids. With V trimmed by 2 bases and J by 11 bases, 4 bases remained unmatched.

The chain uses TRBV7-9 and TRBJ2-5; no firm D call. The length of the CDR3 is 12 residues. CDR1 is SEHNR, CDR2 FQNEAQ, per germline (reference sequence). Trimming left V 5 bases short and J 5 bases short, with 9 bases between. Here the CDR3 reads CASSPVGETQYF. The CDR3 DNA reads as TGTGCCAGCAGCCCCGTCGGGGAGACCCAGTACTTC.

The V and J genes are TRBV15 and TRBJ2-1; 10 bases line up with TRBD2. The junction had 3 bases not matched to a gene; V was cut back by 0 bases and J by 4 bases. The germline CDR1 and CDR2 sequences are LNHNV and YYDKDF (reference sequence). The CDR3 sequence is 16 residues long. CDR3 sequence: CATSREAGGIYNEQFF. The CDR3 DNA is TGTGCCACCAGCAGAGAAGCGGGAGGGATATACAATGAGCAGTTCTTC.

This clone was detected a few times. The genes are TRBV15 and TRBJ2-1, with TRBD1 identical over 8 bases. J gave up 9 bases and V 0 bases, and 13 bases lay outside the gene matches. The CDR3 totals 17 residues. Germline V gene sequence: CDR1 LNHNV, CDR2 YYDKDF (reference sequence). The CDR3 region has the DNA TGTGCCACCAGCAGAGATCTAAGGCAGGGGGCGTCTGGTGAGCAGTTCTTC. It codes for CATSRDLRQGASGEQFF. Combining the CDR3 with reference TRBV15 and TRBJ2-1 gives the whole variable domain DAMVIQNPRYQVTQFGKPVTLSCSQTLNHNVMYWYQQKSSQAPKLLFHYYDKDFNNEADTPDNFQSRRPNTSFCFLDIRSPGLGDTAMYLCATSRDLRQGASGEQFFGPGTRLTVL.

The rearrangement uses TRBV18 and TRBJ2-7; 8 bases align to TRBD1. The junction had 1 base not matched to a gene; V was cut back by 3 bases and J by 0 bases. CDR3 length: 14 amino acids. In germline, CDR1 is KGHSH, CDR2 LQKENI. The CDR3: CASSPGQVSYEQYF. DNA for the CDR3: TGTGCCAGCTCACCGGGACAGGTCTCCTACGAGCAGTACTTC.

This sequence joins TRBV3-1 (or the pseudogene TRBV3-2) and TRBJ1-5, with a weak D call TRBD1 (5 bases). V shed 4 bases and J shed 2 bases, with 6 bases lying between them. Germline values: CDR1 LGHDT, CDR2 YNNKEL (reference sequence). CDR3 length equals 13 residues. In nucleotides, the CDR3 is TGTGCCAGCAGCCCAGGGCGCAATCAGCCCCAGCATTTT. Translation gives CASSPGRNQPQHF.

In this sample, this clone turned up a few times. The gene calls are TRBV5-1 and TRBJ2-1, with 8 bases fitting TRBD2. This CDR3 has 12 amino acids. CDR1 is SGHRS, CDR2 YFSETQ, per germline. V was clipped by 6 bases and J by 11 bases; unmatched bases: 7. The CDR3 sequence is CASILLAEKQFF. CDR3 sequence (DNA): TGCGCCAGCATATTACTAGCGGAAAAGCAGTTCTTC.

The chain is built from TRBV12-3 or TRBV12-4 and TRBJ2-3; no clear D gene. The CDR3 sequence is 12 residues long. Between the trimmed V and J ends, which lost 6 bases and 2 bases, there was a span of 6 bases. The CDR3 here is CASRYSTDTQYF. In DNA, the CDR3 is TGTGCCAGCAGATACTCCACAGATACGCAGTATTTT.

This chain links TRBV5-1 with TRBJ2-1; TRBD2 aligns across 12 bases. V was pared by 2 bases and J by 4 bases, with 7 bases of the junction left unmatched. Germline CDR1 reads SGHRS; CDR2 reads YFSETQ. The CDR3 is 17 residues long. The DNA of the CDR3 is TGCGCCAGCAGCTTTCTAGCGGGGGGGCGAAGTTACAATGAGCAGTTCTTC. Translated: CASSFLAGGRSYNEQFF.